Listed here are 30 T cell receptor beta chains from one sample, sequenced in a study of T cells in Graves' hyperthyroidism and ophthalmopathy. Template material for amplifying TCR beta CDR3 regions consisted of RNA transcripts. Researchers ran a first-round RT-PCR on the TCR CDR3 using the HTBI primer set. TCRdb processed the multiplex PCR reads anew with MiXCR; each CDR3 protein has one entry. The sample contains some 620,000 distinct CDR3 sequences, about 16% of which appear only once. Sequences were obtained from blood. These receptors originate from a woman aged 30 to 39 with Graves' hyperthyroidism.

This clonotype was counted many times. The CDR3 region is CASRPDGSYEQYF. CDR3 nucleotide sequence: TGTGCCAGCAGACCGGACGGTTCCTACGAGCAGTACTTC. The V gene is TRBV28, the J gene TRBJ2-7; no reliable D call. CDR3 length equals 13 residues. CDR1 MDHEN and CDR2 SYDVKM come from the germline V gene. V dropped 6 bases and J dropped 1 base, with 10 bases sitting between them.

A few counts support this clonotype. A much larger clone lies a single base off, so this may be a read error. The chain links TRBV12-3 or TRBV12-4 to TRBJ2-2, with D perhaps TRBD1 (5 bases). The CDR3 covers 15 residues. The V and J ends lost 5 bases and 3 bases respectively, with 13 bases between them. The CDR3 is CASSTGRADTGELFF. CDR3 bases: TGTGCCAGCAGTACCGGCAGGGCTGACACCGGGGAGCTGTTTTTT.

This clonotype was observed a few times. V and J are TRBV30 and TRBJ2-1; perhaps TRBD1 as D (6 bases). Per the germline V gene, CDR1 is GTSNPN and CDR2 is SVGIG (reference sequence). The CDR3 extends over 12 amino acids. Trimming stripped 2 bases from V and 15 bases from J, with 17 bases between. CDR3 loop: CAWSNAGTPPFF. CDR3 coding DNA: TGTGCCTGGAGTAACGCCGGGACACCGCCGTTCTTC.

V gene TRBV20-1 combines with J gene TRBJ1-5, with 9 bases lining up with TRBD1. This CDR3 comprises 16 residues. Germline CDR1 DFQATT, CDR2 SNEGSKA (reference sequence). J was trimmed by 7 bases and V by 5 bases; bases with no gene match: 15. CDR3 sequence: CSAPPDRGLGAQPQHF. CDR3 DNA: TGCAGTGCTCCTCCGGACAGGGGTTTGGGTGCCCAGCCCCAGCATTTT.

This clonotype occurred a few times. The rearrangement uses TRBV20-1 and TRBJ1-4, with D perhaps TRBD1 (6 bases). Germline CDR1 reads DFQATT; CDR2 reads SNEGSKA (reference sequence). The CDR3 covers 14 residues. V lost 5 bases and J lost 3, with 13 bases in between. CDR3 in amino acids: CSAQRGAANEKLFF. CDR3 nucleotides: TGCAGTGCTCAGCGGGGGGCAGCTAATGAAAAACTGTTTTTT.

The V and J genes are TRBV29-1 and TRBJ2-5; TRBD1 or TRBD2 may be the D gene (5 bases each). Trimming pared 1 base from V and 7 bases from J, leaving 13 bases between. Germline V gene sequence: CDR1 SQVTM, CDR2 ANQGSEA. This CDR3 comprises 13 residues. For the CDR3, the DNA is TGCAGCGTTGAAGTGGGACCGGTGGGGACCCAGTACTTC. Protein sequence: CSVEVGPVGTQYF.

This rearrangement joins TRBV7-8 to TRBJ1-3; possibly TRBD1 for D (6 bases). Trimming removed 7 bases from V and 0 bases from J, with 16 bases in between. Germline V CDR1 and CDR2: SGHVS, FQNEAQ. The CDR3 consists of 16 residues. CDR3 in DNA: TGTGCCAGCAACCCTGGGGGCAGGAGCTCTGGAAACACCATATATTTT. This gives the protein CASNPGGRSSGNTIYF.

V gene TRBV28 combines with J gene TRBJ1-5; perhaps TRBD1 as D (6 bases). The germline V gene has CDR1 MDHEN and CDR2 SYDVKM. Trimming took 3 bases from V and 6 from J, leaving 12 bases between them. The CDR3 runs to 14 residues. In DNA form, the CDR3 reads TGTGCCAGCAGTTTCCTCAGGGGTATTCAGCCCCAGCATTTT. Translated, it gives CASSFLRGIQPQHF.

The chain joins TRBV12-3 or TRBV12-4 to TRBJ1-2; D is ambiguous. CDR3 length: 14 residues. V lost 5 bases to trimming and J lost 6 bases, with 16 bases between them. CDR3 residues: CASSNLLHWDGYTF. The CDR3 nucleotides read TGTGCCAGCAGTAATCTCTTACACTGGGATGGCTACACCTTC.

This clonotype was seen at least ten times. V and J are TRBV10-3 and TRBJ2-1; perhaps TRBD2 as D (6 bases). The CDR3 is 14 residues long. Germline V lookup: CDR1 ENHRY, CDR2 SYGVKD. Trimming removed 2 bases from V and 4 bases from J, with 9 bases in between. The CDR3 loop reads CAISELGTYNEQFF. The CDR3 region has the DNA TGTGCCATCAGTGAGCTCGGGACTTACAATGAGCAGTTCTTC.

This clonotype came up many times. J is TRBJ2-3 and V is TRBV28; the match to TRBD2 covers 8 bases. Germline assignment: CDR1 MDHEN and CDR2 SYDVKM. The CDR3 extends over 15 amino acids. V was pared by 1 base and J by 6 bases, with 6 bases of the junction left unmatched. This CDR3 is CASSLYGTSSDTQYF. In nucleotides, the CDR3 is TGTGCCAGCAGTTTATATGGGACTAGTAGTGATACGCAGTATTTT.

In this sample, this clonotype turned up a few times. The chain is built from TRBV28 and TRBJ2-1, with unresolved D. V was pared by 9 bases and J by 4 bases, with 19 bases between. There are 15 residues in the CDR3. The V gene's germline CDR1 is MDHEN and CDR2 SYDVKM. Written as DNA, the CDR3 is TGTGCCAGAACCCTTGGGCTAGTCTATTACAATGAGCAGTTCTTC. Translation: CARTLGLVYYNEQFF.

This clonotype has at least ten counts. The chain is built from TRBV3-1 and TRBJ2-1; no definite D call. The germline V gene encodes CDR1 LGHDT and CDR2 YNNKEL (reference sequence). The CDR3 totals 14 residues. Trimming removed 2 bases at V and 6 bases at J, with 11 bases between. CDR3 amino acids: CASSQNGLGNEQFF. The DNA for the CDR3 is TGTGCCAGCAGCCAAAACGGGCTGGGCAATGAGCAGTTCTTC.

The sample holds many counts of this clonotype. The chain employs TRBV28 and TRBJ2-5, with a possible D match to TRBD1 (5 bases). The V and J ends lost 11 bases and 4 bases respectively, with 23 bases between them. Per the germline V gene, CDR1 is MDHEN and CDR2 is SYDVKM. The CDR3 sequence is 15 residues long. CDR3 bases: TGTGCCGGCCACAACCCCTCAGGGATCGTAGAGACCCAGTACTTC. It encodes CAGHNPSGIVETQYF.

This clonotype was observed a few times. The chain carries TRBV5-1 and TRBJ2-3; D unresolved. The V end lost 0 bases, the J end lost 2 bases, and 10 bases lay between the germline ends. Looked up from germline, CDR1 is SGHRS and CDR2 is YFSETQ. CDR3 length equals 15 residues. The CDR3 nucleotides read TGCGCCAGCAGCTTGGCCTCCCAGACCACAGATACGCAGTATTTT. Its protein is CASSLASQTTDTQYF.

With respect to this clonotype: This clone may be a read error of a much larger clone one base away. The chain has TRBV2 and TRBJ1-6; D gene ambiguous. CDR3 length equals 15 residues. CDR1 is SNHLY, CDR2 FYNNEI, per germline. The CDR3 DNA is TGTGCCAACAGTGACGGAGGGACCTATAATTCACCCCTCCACTTT. Residues: CANSDGGTYNSPLHF.

The V and J genes are TRBV7-8 and TRBJ2-7; 15 bases fit TRBD2. The germline V gene encodes CDR1 SGHVS and CDR2 FQNEAQ. V lost 3 bases to trimming and J lost 2 bases; unmatched junction nucleotides: 8. This CDR3 is built from 18 residues. CDR3 bases: TGTGCCAGCAGCTTCTTTGGGGGACTAGCGGGAGGTGCCTACGAGCAGTACTTC. Translated: CASSFFGGLAGGAYEQYF.

This clonotype was found a few times. The CDR3 spells CASSFFEGPYEQYF. The CDR3 DNA follows: TGTGCCAGCAGCTTCTTCGAGGGCCCCTACGAGCAGTACTTC. The chain employs TRBV7-2 and TRBJ2-7; D is possibly TRBD2 (5 bases). The ends were cut back, 3 bases at V and 2 bases at J, with 11 bases in the middle. The CDR3 is made up of 14 amino acids. From germline, CDR1 is SGHTA and CDR2 FQGNSA.

This clonotype occurred many times. The chain combines TRBV28 with TRBJ2-1; D is unresolved. In germline, CDR1 is MDHEN, CDR2 SYDVKM. The CDR3 covers 12 residues. Trimming cost V 3 bases and J 10 bases, with 10 bases left between them. CDR3 nucleotides: TGTGCCAGCAGTTTTACTGTACGAGAGCAGTTCTTC. It translates to CASSFTVREQFF. The entire variable domain, with the rest obtained from reference TRBV28 and TRBJ2-1, is as follows: DVKVTQSSRYLVKRTGEKVFLECVQDMDHENMFWYRQDPGLGLRLIYFSYDVKMKEKGDIPEGYSVSREKKERFSLILESASTNQTSMYLCASSFTVREQFFGPGTRLTVL.

This clonotype has only a few counts. The junction does not match germline at one end; this may be a read error. The V and J genes are TRBV7-2 and TRBJ1-3; D uncertain. Per germline, CDR1 SGHTA and CDR2 FQGNSA. The CDR3 runs 16 residues. The CDR3 sequence: CASSPQRPLSGNTVYF. DNA of the CDR3: TGTGCCAGCAGCCCCCAGAGGCCCCTCTCTGGAAACACCGTATATTTT.

About this clonotype itself: Sequence at one end of the junction differs from germline and may be a read error. This chain uses TRBV27 with TRBJ1-1; 9 nucleotides align to TRBD1. Germline CDR1 and CDR2: MNHEY and SMNVEV (reference sequence). The CDR3 consists of 13 residues. CDR3 in amino acids: CAGSLTGGTEAFF. The CDR3 DNA is TGTGCCGGCAGCCTGACAGGGGGGACTGAAGCTTTCTTT.

The CDR3 DNA is TGTGCCAGCAGCGTAGTCGGGGACAGCTACTACAATGAGCAGTTCTTC. Protein: CASSVVGDSYYNEQFF. The chain links TRBV9 to TRBJ2-1; 7 bases are a match to TRBD1. V was pared by 0 bases and J by 3 bases, with 6 bases of the junction left unmatched. Germline assignment: CDR1 SGDLS and CDR2 YYNGEE. The CDR3 has 16 residues.

This chain uses TRBV27 with TRBJ2-2; D is possibly TRBD1 (6 bases). This CDR3 spans 15 amino acids. Trimming took 4 bases from V and 7 from J, leaving 16 bases between them. Germline-derived CDR1 and CDR2 are MNHEY and SMNVEV (reference sequence). CDR3: CASSSRNRVSGELFF. In DNA, the CDR3 is TGTGCCAGCAGTTCCAGGAACAGGGTTAGCGGGGAGCTGTTTTTT.

This clonotype was seen only a few times. This chain uses TRBV6-1 with TRBJ2-2; D possibly matches TRBD1 or TRBD2 (5 bases each). Germline CDR1 is MNHNS and CDR2 is SASEGT. CDR3 length: 14 residues. The germline V and J ends were trimmed by 6 bases and 5 bases, with 13 bases remaining between them. The CDR3 loop reads CASRDGTVTGELFF. The CDR3 DNA reads as TGTGCCAGCAGAGATGGGACGGTTACCGGGGAGCTGTTTTTT.

This clonotype was observed at least ten times. The chain links TRBV7-9 to TRBJ2-7; D remains ambiguous. CDR3 length equals 16 residues. V gave up 6 bases and J gave up 0 bases, with 18 bases separating them. Germline CDR1 reads SEHNR; CDR2 reads FQNEAQ (reference sequence). CDR3 sequence (DNA): TGTGCCAGCAGTAATACCCTTAGCAGGAGCTCCTACGAGCAGTACTTC. Residues: CASSNTLSRSSYEQYF.

For this clonotype: Possible read error: a much larger clone is one base away. The chain joins TRBV6-9 to TRBJ2-5; TRBD1 is a possible D gene (5 bases). The CDR3 has 15 residues. Germline CDR1 and CDR2: MNHGY and SVAAGI. Written as DNA, the CDR3 is TGTGCCGGCAGTTACAGGACACCCCTTACCGAGACCCAGTACTTC. This encodes CAGSYRTPLTETQYF.

Worth noting for this clonotype: Since a much larger clone is just one base distant, this may be a read error. For the CDR3, the DNA is TGTGCCAGCAGTTATGGAGGGAGACAAACCCACACAGATACGCAGTATTTT. Amino acid sequence: CASSYGGRQTHTDTQYF. The chain has TRBV6-2 or TRBV6-3 and TRBJ2-3, with TRBD2 as a possible D gene (6 bases). The length of the CDR3 is 17 residues. Trimming stripped 3 bases from V and 2 bases from J, with 18 bases between. CDR1 is MNHEY and CDR2 is SVGEGT in the germline V gene.

This clonotype was recorded many times. This chain connects TRBV6-1 to TRBJ2-3; 11 bases match TRBD1. The junction had 6 bases not matched to a gene; V was cut back by 8 bases and J by 5 bases. This CDR3 has 14 amino acids. Germline loops: CDR1 MNHNS, CDR2 SASEGT. In nucleotides, the CDR3 is TGTGCCAGCGGTGGACAGGGGGCCGGAGATACGCAGTATTTT. It yields the protein CASGGQGAGDTQYF.

This clonotype was detected ten times or more. The chain recombines TRBV7-3 with TRBJ1-6, with TRBD1 matching 7 bases. CDR1 and CDR2 from the germline V gene are SGHTA and FQGTGA. Trimming removed 3 bases from V and 10 bases from J; junction bases left unmatched: 6. The CDR3 extends over 14 amino acids. The CDR3 DNA is TGTGCCAGCAGCTTTCAGGGGGTAGGATCACCCCTCCACTTT. Its protein product is CASSFQGVGSPLHF.

J is TRBJ2-2 and V is TRBV6-1, with 9 positions matching TRBD1. This CDR3 contains 15 residues. With 6 bases clipped from V and 7 bases from J, the junction kept 9 bases outside the gene matches. Germline CDR1 and CDR2: MNHNS and SASEGT. The CDR3 sequence: CASRQNRGRRGELFF. Here the CDR3 DNA reads TGTGCCAGCAGGCAAAACAGGGGGCGGCGCGGGGAGCTGTTTTTT.